The rows below give T cell receptor beta chains drawn from one sample of a study of T cell repertoires in cytomegalovirus infection. A single record per CDR3 protein comes from TCRdb applying MiXCR to the reads. The sample has around 340,000 distinct CDR3 sequences, 29% seen once. For these receptors, no antigen is known. The sequencing used cultured PBMCs, collected from culture after CMV antigen stimulation. The receptors stem from a human donor in good health (CMV status not recorded). Some clones in this sample may be carry-over from other donors' samples. The CDR3 runs from the conserved cysteine through the conserved F or W. The order of the fields is J gene, V gene, D gene, clone size, CDR3 protein, CDR3 DNA. A D gene is named only where the DNA matches it firmly. The size of a clone is reported for some rows only, either as once, few or many, or as a class for expanded clones.

TRBJ1-6	TRBV20-1	NA	NA	CSARERRGSYNSPLHF	TGCAGTGCTAGAGAGAGGAGGGGCTCCTATAATTCACCCCTCCACTTT
TRBJ2-5	TRBV15	NA	NA	CATSRHVGQETQYF	TGTGCCACCAGCAGACATGTGGGACAAGAGACCCAGTACTTC
TRBJ2-7	TRBV7-2	TRBD1	NA	CASSWGTGDYEQYF	TGTGCCAGCAGCTGGGGGACAGGGGACTACGAGCAGTACTTC
TRBJ1-1	TRBV7-7	NA	few	CASSLNVNTEAFF	TGTGCCAGCAGCTTAAACGTGAACACTGAAGCTTTCTTT
TRBJ2-3	TRBV7-3	TRBD2	NA	CASSSRGGDGTDTQYF	TGTGCCAGCAGCTCCCGCGGGGGGGATGGCACAGATACGCAGTATTTT
TRBJ2-3	TRBV7-6	NA	NA	CASSLGSAAPDTQYF	TGTGCCAGCAGCTTAGGGTCCGCGGCCCCGGATACGCAGTATTTT
TRBJ2-1	TRBV2	TRBD2	NA	CAIWGLADSYNEQFF	TGTGCCATCTGGGGACTAGCGGATTCCTACAATGAGCAGTTCTTC
TRBJ1-6	TRBV5-1	NA	NA	CASSPGTANSPLHF	TGCGCCAGCAGCCCTGGGACGGCGAATTCACCCCTCCACTTT
TRBJ1-1	TRBV19	NA	NA	CASSISEVSGEAFF	TGTGCCAGTAGTATAAGTGAGGTGTCGGGTGAAGCTTTCTTT
TRBJ2-2	TRBV7-3	TRBD2	NA	CASRSGGPNTGELFF	TGTGCCAGCAGAAGCGGGGGGCCGAACACCGGGGAGCTGTTTTTT
TRBJ1-2	TRBV5-4	TRBD1	few	CASSMRDRDIYGYTF	TGTGCCAGCAGCATGCGGGACAGGGATATCTATGGCTACACCTTC
TRBJ2-3	TRBV7-8	TRBD2	NA	CASSFSGLTDTQYF	TGTGCCAGCAGCTTTTCGGGACTAACAGATACGCAGTATTTT
TRBJ1-2	TRBV10-3	NA	NA	CAISESGSNGYTF	TGTGCCATCAGTGAGTCGGGTTCTAACGGCTACACCTTC
TRBJ2-1	TRBV7-3	NA	few	CASSPRGSRDGINEQFF	TGTGCCAGCAGCCCCCGGGGGTCGCGGGATGGGATCAATGAGCAGTTCTTC
TRBJ2-1	TRBV12-3/TRBV12-4	TRBD2	few	CASSLVLGEWGGYNEQFF	TGTGCCAGCAGTTTGGTCTTGGGAGAATGGGGGGGGTACAATGAGCAGTTCTTC
TRBJ1-2	TRBV29-1	TRBD1	NA	CSVEGQGEYGYTF	TGCAGCGTTGAGGGACAGGGGGAGTACGGCTACACCTTC
TRBJ2-1	TRBV6-1	NA	NA	CASSSDLYNEQFF	TGTGCCAGCAGTTCGGACTTATACAATGAGCAGTTCTTC
TRBJ2-7	TRBV3-1	NA	many	CASSFQEYEQYF	TGTGCCAGCAGCTTTCAAGAGTACGAGCAGTACTTC
TRBJ2-2	TRBV19	NA	NA	CASNGLALRNTGELFF	TGTGCCAGTAACGGGCTAGCACTGAGAAACACCGGGGAGCTGTTTTTT
TRBJ2-1	TRBV5-1	NA	NA	CASSLRSNNEQFF	TGCGCCAGCAGCTTGCGGTCGAACAATGAGCAGTTCTTC
TRBJ1-3	TRBV4-1	NA	once	CASSQALRRSGNTIYF	TGTGCCAGCAGCCAAGCTCTCCGTCGTTCTGGAAACACCATATATTTT
TRBJ2-7	TRBV6-6	NA	few	CASSSQDRLTYEQYF	TGTGCCAGCAGTTCCCAGGACAGACTCACCTACGAGCAGTACTTC
TRBJ2-5	TRBV20-1	TRBD2	NA	CSATRGGEGETQYF	TGCAGTGCCACGAGAGGCGGGGAGGGGGAGACCCAGTACTTC
TRBJ1-2	TRBV7-4	NA	many	CASSIIAGDKENYGYTF	TGTGCCAGCAGCATAATAGCGGGGGACAAGGAGAACTATGGCTACACCTTC
TRBJ2-7	TRBV7-6	NA	NA	CASSLNPNGLYEQYF	TGTGCCAGCAGCTTAAACCCAAACGGCCTCTACGAGCAGTACTTC
TRBJ1-1	TRBV20-1	TRBD1	NA	CSAGEYSGGTEAFF	TGCAGTGCAGGAGAGTATTCAGGGGGGACTGAAGCTTTCTTT
TRBJ2-5	TRBV12-3/TRBV12-4	NA	few	CASRVRLRETQYF	TGTGCCAGCAGAGTCCGCCTCCGAGAGACCCAGTACTTC
TRBJ1-2	TRBV11-2	TRBD1	NA	CASSQGGDYYGYTF	TGTGCCAGCAGCCAGGGGGGGGACTACTATGGCTACACCTTC
TRBJ2-7	TRBV6-2/TRBV6-3	NA	once	CASSYKPHEQYF	TGTGCCAGCAGTTACAAGCCCCACGAGCAGTACTTC
TRBJ2-3	TRBV28	TRBD2	many	CASILAGGADTQYF	TGTGCCAGCATCCTAGCGGGAGGGGCAGATACGCAGTATTTT
TRBJ2-7	TRBV12-3/TRBV12-4	NA	NA	CASSQSGTYEQYF	TGTGCCAGCAGCCAATCGGGAACCTACGAGCAGTACTTC
TRBJ1-5	TRBV27	NA	NA	CASSRLPPTVSNQPQHF	TGTGCCAGCAGCCGACTCCCCCCTACAGTTAGCAATCAGCCCCAGCATTTT
TRBJ2-2	TRBV19	NA	many	CASSIDGELFF	TGTGCCAGTAGTATAGACGGGGAGCTGTTTTTT
TRBJ1-1	TRBV12-3/TRBV12-4	NA	many	CASGEGTGGTEAFF	TGTGCCAGCGGGGAGGGTACCGGGGGAACTGAAGCTTTCTTT
TRBJ1-1	TRBV2	TRBD1	once	CASSGVVGTAVGPEAFF	TGTGCCAGCAGTGGAGTTGTGGGGACAGCTGTGGGGCCTGAAGCTTTCTTT
TRBJ1-2	TRBV2	NA	few	CASSETLNYGYTF	TGTGCCAGCAGTGAGACCCTTAACTATGGCTACACCTTC
TRBJ2-1	TRBV6-6	TRBD2	few	CASSYWASGSGMSYNEQFF	TGTGCCAGCAGTTACTGGGCTAGCGGGAGCGGTATGTCCTACAATGAGCAGTTCTTC
TRBJ1-1	TRBV6-1	NA	NA	CASSYTNSYTEAFF	TGTGCCAGCAGTTACACCAACAGCTACACTGAAGCTTTCTTT
TRBJ1-6	TRBV27	TRBD1	few	CASSMGQQPDNSPLHF	TGTGCCAGCAGCATGGGACAGCAGCCCGATAATTCACCCCTCCACTTT
TRBJ2-2	TRBV7-2	NA	NA	CASSNRQDTGELFF	TGTGCCAGCAGCAACCGACAAGACACCGGGGAGCTGTTTTTT
TRBJ1-4	TRBV14	NA	few	CASSRQMGWFEKLFF	TGTGCCAGCAGCCGCCAGATGGGGTGGTTTGAAAAACTGTTTTTT
TRBJ2-3	TRBV7-8	NA	few	CASSLVGAGRGTQYF	TGTGCCAGCAGCTTAGTGGGGGCGGGTCGCGGTACGCAGTATTTT
TRBJ2-7	TRBV6-2/TRBV6-3	TRBD2	NA	CASSYIGTSGPSYEQYF	TGTGCCAGCAGTTACATAGGGACTAGCGGTCCCTCCTACGAGCAGTACTTC
TRBJ1-1	TRBV5-1	NA	few	CASRFDGNTEAFF	TGCGCCAGCAGATTTGACGGGAACACTGAAGCTTTCTTT
TRBJ2-7	TRBV7-6	NA	NA	CASSLNPANSYEQYF	TGTGCCAGCAGCTTAAATCCGGCGAACTCCTACGAGCAGTACTTC
TRBJ2-7	TRBV27	TRBD1	NA	CASSRGQISYEQYF	TGTGCCAGCAGTAGGGGACAGATCTCCTACGAGCAGTACTTC
TRBJ2-7	TRBV5-1	TRBD1	NA	CASSFTGTEIYEQYF	TGCGCCAGCAGCTTCACCGGGACAGAGATCTACGAGCAGTACTTC
TRBJ2-7	TRBV30	TRBD1	NA	CALTRDRVPYEQYF	TGTGCCTTGACCCGGGACAGGGTTCCATACGAGCAGTACTTC
TRBJ2-7	TRBV7-2	NA	few	CASSLRQSYEQYF	TGTGCCAGCAGCTTGAGACAGTCCTACGAGCAGTACTTC
TRBJ2-7	TRBV24-1	TRBD2	NA	CATSDTTSRIYEQYF	TGTGCCACCAGTGATACGACTAGCCGAATCTACGAGCAGTACTTC
TRBJ2-2	TRBV2	TRBD2	NA	CASTGFGLAGGRPNTGELFF	TGTGCCAGCACTGGCTTCGGACTAGCGGGGGGGCGGCCGAACACCGGGGAGCTGTTTTTT
TRBJ2-1	TRBV4-2	NA	NA	CASSQDGRGQFF	TGTGCCAGCAGCCAAGATGGTCGAGGACAGTTCTTC
TRBJ2-1	TRBV6-2/TRBV6-3	TRBD1	NA	CASSEGATGEQFF	TGTGCCAGCAGTGAGGGGGCAACGGGGGAGCAGTTCTTC
TRBJ2-3	TRBV7-3	TRBD2	NA	CASSLRGAPTDTQYF	TGTGCCAGCAGCCTGCGGGGGGCGCCCACAGATACGCAGTATTTT
TRBJ2-1	TRBV2	NA	few	CASSPPPGRDGEQFF	TGTGCCAGCAGCCCACCGCCGGGCCGGGACGGTGAGCAGTTCTTC
TRBJ2-7	TRBV12-3/TRBV12-4	NA	NA	CASSPPTGDYEQYF	TGTGCCAGCAGTCCACCCACAGGTGACTACGAGCAGTACTTC
TRBJ1-1	TRBV7-8	NA	NA	CASSLAGGRTALNTEAFF	TGTGCCAGCAGCTTAGCTGGGGGGCGGACAGCCTTGAACACTGAAGCTTTCTTT